The next 30 T cell receptor beta chains were all read from a single sample in a study of shared clonotypes between healthy human individuals. Cells designated naive CD8 were CD45RO-negative and were positively selected for CCR7, with terminally differentiated effector memory CD45RA+ cells excluded. Sequenced by immunoSEQ multiplex PCR; TCRdb stores in-frame clones only, minus some. The sample includes about 2.1 million clones, more than 85% seen only once; the top ten take more than 1.5%. The specimen sequenced was naive CD8+ T cells from PBMCs. These receptors were collected from a man aged 18 to 29 in good health. Some clones in this sample may be carry-over from other donors' samples.

The rearrangement joins TRBV25-1 to TRBJ2-2; D might be TRBD1 (5 bases). V dropped 6 bases and J dropped 6 bases, with 20 bases sitting between them. This CDR3 is 16 amino acids long. Germline lookup yields CDR1 MGHDK and CDR2 SYGVNS. For the CDR3, the DNA is TGTGCCAGCAGCATCGTAGGGCAGGGAAGGGCCGGGGAGCTGTTTTTT. This encodes CASSIVGQGRAGELFF.

The rearrangement links TRBV10-3 to TRBJ2-3; 12 bases line up with TRBD2. Germline V gene data show CDR1 as ENHRY and CDR2 as SYGVKD. Trimming removed 10 bases from V and 6 bases from J; junction bases left unmatched: 5. The CDR3 contains 13 residues. The CDR3 here is CATRLAGEDTQYF. The DNA for the CDR3 is TGTGCCACCCGACTAGCGGGAGAGGATACGCAGTATTTT.

The CDR3 here is CASSVRWGGYNEQFF. CDR3 DNA: TGTGCCAGCAGCGTGAGGTGGGGGGGTTACAATGAGCAGTTCTTC. The J gene is TRBJ2-1, the V gene TRBV28; 7 bases agree with TRBD2. Germline CDR1 and CDR2: MDHEN and SYDVKM. The CDR3 is 15 residues long. Trimming removed 6 bases from V and 4 bases from J; junction bases left unmatched: 9.

This clone was counted a single time. This sequence joins TRBV19 and TRBJ1-1; tentatively, D is TRBD1 (5 bases). Looked up from germline, CDR1 is LNHDA and CDR2 is SQIVND (reference sequence). V lost 4 bases and J 1 base, leaving 13 bases between the germline ends. The CDR3 covers 15 residues. The CDR3 loop reads CASSTPEGQNTEAFF. CDR3 DNA sequence: TGTGCCAGTAGTACTCCGGAAGGACAGAACACTGAAGCTTTCTTT.

For this clone: The identical CDR3 is also encoded by other nucleotide sequences in the sample. V usage is TRBV19 and J usage is TRBJ2-7; the D is unclear. CDR1 is LNHDA and CDR2 is SQIVND in the germline V gene (reference sequence). The germline V and J ends were trimmed by 4 bases and 3 bases, with 10 bases remaining between them. CDR3 length: 13 residues. The CDR3 here is CASSTASSYEQYF. The CDR3 bases are TGTGCCAGTAGTACGGCGAGTAGCTACGAGCAGTACTTC.

CDR3 amino acids: CASTNPGVPEQFF. The CDR3 DNA reads TGTGCCAGCACCAACCCCGGGGTCCCTGAGCAGTTCTTC. The chain carries TRBV7-6 and TRBJ2-1; tentative D call: TRBD2 (5 bases). This CDR3 contains 13 residues. The V and J ends lost 7 bases and 9 bases respectively, with 16 bases between them. Germline V gene data show CDR1 as SGHVS and CDR2 as FNYEAQ.

The J gene is TRBJ2-3, the V gene TRBV11-1, with a tentative D call TRBD2 (5 bases). The germline V gene encodes CDR1 SGHAT and CDR2 FQDESV (reference sequence). V lost 4 bases and J lost 2, with 13 bases in between. This CDR3 spans 15 amino acids. The CDR3 is CASSSDPGNTDTQYF. For the CDR3, the DNA is TGTGCCAGCAGCTCTGATCCGGGGAACACAGATACGCAGTATTTT. The complete variable domain, with remaining parts taken from reference TRBV11-1 and TRBJ2-3, reads EAEVAQSPRYKITEKSQAVAFWCDPISGHATLYWYRQILGQGPELLVQFQDESVVDDSQLPKDRFSAERLKGVDSTLKIQPAELGDSAMYLCASSSDPGNTDTQYFGPGTRLTVL.

The chain has TRBV2 and TRBJ1-5, with D unresolved. V lost 8 bases and J 5 bases, leaving 16 bases between the germline ends. This CDR3 contains 14 residues. CDR1 is SNHLY and CDR2 is FYNNEI in the germline V gene. CDR3 sequence: CASRRPFADQPQHF. The CDR3 nucleotides are TGTGCCAGCCGGCGACCTTTTGCGGATCAGCCCCAGCATTTT.

Turning to this clone: Other nucleotide sequences from this sample produce the same CDR3. V gene TRBV5-1 combines with J gene TRBJ2-5; D may be TRBD1 or TRBD2 (6 bases each). The ends were cut back, 0 bases at V and 1 base at J, with 10 bases in the middle. The CDR3 runs 15 residues. CDR1 and CDR2 from the germline V gene are SGHRS and YFSETQ. The CDR3 region is CASSLEGGVQETQYF. As DNA, the CDR3 is TGCGCCAGCAGCTTGGAGGGGGGCGTCCAAGAGACCCAGTACTTC.

V is TRBV10-1 and J is TRBJ1-1, with D perhaps matching TRBD1 (5 bases). The CDR3 is 13 amino acids. Germline V gene data show CDR1 as WNHNN and CDR2 as SYGVQD (reference sequence). Trimming took off 3 bases at V and 6 bases at J, with 11 bases between the two ends. The CDR3 is CASSDTLGAEAFF. CDR3 nucleotide sequence: TGCGCCAGCAGTGACACACTAGGGGCTGAAGCTTTCTTT.

The chain has TRBV4-3 and TRBJ1-2; the D gene is possibly TRBD1 (6 bases). Trimming stripped 2 bases from V and 0 bases from J, with 10 bases between. The CDR3 runs to 15 residues. Germline assignment: CDR1 LGHNA and CDR2 YSLEER. CDR3 in amino acids: CASSQSQGPNYGYTF. The CDR3 nucleotides read TGCGCCAGCAGCCAATCACAGGGACCTAACTATGGCTACACCTTC.

The rearrangement uses TRBV18 and TRBJ2-7, with 7 nucleotides matching TRBD1. CDR1 is KGHSH, CDR2 LQKENI, per germline. V shed 2 bases, J shed 3 bases, and the junction held 7 bases outside the gene matches. CDR3 length equals 15 residues. Written as DNA, the CDR3 is TGTGCCAGCTCACCAACGACAGGGCTCCACTACGAGCAGTACTTC. Its translation: CASSPTTGLHYEQYF.

This clone occurred once. The chain joins TRBV10-3 to TRBJ2-7; D gene ambiguous. The germline CDR1 and CDR2 sequences are ENHRY and SYGVKD. V dropped 11 bases and J dropped 5 bases, with 22 bases sitting between them. This CDR3 region has 14 residues. The CDR3: CAARLSSRSNEQYF. The CDR3 bases are TGTGCCGCCAGGCTATCGAGCCGATCCAACGAGCAGTACTTC.

CDR3 coding DNA: TGTGCCAGCAGTTTTTTGAAGTTCTATGGCTACACCTTC. It specifies CASSFLKFYGYTF. This chain uses TRBV28 with TRBJ1-2; the D is unclear. Trimming cost V 3 bases and J 4 bases, with 9 bases left between them. Germline CDR1 MDHEN, CDR2 SYDVKM. This CDR3 comprises 13 residues.

The chain links TRBV4-2 to TRBJ1-1; 8 nucleotides align to TRBD1. Germline CDR1 LGHNA, CDR2 YNFKEQ. Unmatched junction bases numbered 12, after V lost 3 bases and J lost 0 bases. CDR3 length equals 18 residues. The CDR3 DNA follows: TGTGCCAGCAGCCACCAATCCGGACAGGGATTGGTGAACACTGAAGCTTTCTTT. It codes for CASSHQSGQGLVNTEAFF.

The chain links TRBV5-1 to TRBJ1-1, with 7 bases matching TRBD1. The CDR3 runs to 19 residues. The trim removed 2 bases at V and 1 base at J, leaving 17 bases unmatched. CDR1 SGHRS and CDR2 YFSETQ come from the germline V gene. DNA of the CDR3: TGCGCCAGCAGCTTCGTTTCTGAGGGGACAGTTTCGGGGAACACTGAAGCTTTCTTT. It specifies CASSFVSEGTVSGNTEAFF.

The chain links TRBV2 to TRBJ2-2, with no clear D. The CDR3 is 14 residues long. V lost 1 base and J lost 5, with 8 bases in between. CDR1 SNHLY and CDR2 FYNNEI come from the germline V gene. The CDR3 bases are TGTGCCAGCAGTGAAGGCACAGCTACCGGGGAGCTGTTTTTT. This codes for CASSEGTATGELFF. Supplemented by reference TRBV2 and TRBJ2-2, the full variable domain reads EPEVTQTPSHQVTQMGQEVILRCVPISNHLYFYWYRQILGQKVEFLVSFYNNEISEKSEIFDDQFSVERPDGSNFTLKIRSTKLEDSAMYFCASSEGTATGELFFGEGSRLTVL.

The CDR3 loop is CASTRADNSYEQYF. In DNA, the CDR3 is TGTGCCAGCACCCGGGCGGATAACTCCTACGAGCAGTACTTC. The V call is TRBV9, the J call TRBJ2-7; unclear D gene. Germline loops: CDR1 SGDLS, CDR2 YYNGEE. The CDR3 sequence is 14 residues long. The V end lost 6 bases, the J end lost 0 bases, and 13 bases lay between the germline ends.

The rearrangement links TRBV7-6 to TRBJ2-3; 8 bases are shared with TRBD2. With 0 bases clipped from V and 11 bases from J, the junction kept 13 bases outside the gene matches. The V gene's germline CDR1 is SGHVS and CDR2 FNYEAQ. The CDR3 loop spans 16 amino acids. The CDR3 coding sequence is TGTGCCAGCAGCTTAGCTGTCCGGGAGGGCCTCTTTGAGCAGTATTTT. As protein: CASSLAVREGLFEQYF.

The rearrangement uses TRBV7-9 and TRBJ1-4; D might be TRBD1 (5 bases). With 2 bases removed from V and 8 bases from J, the gap between germline ends came to 21 bases. The CDR3 runs 17 residues. The germline CDR1 and CDR2 sequences are SEHNR and FQNEAQ (reference sequence). The DNA of the CDR3 is TGTGCCAGCAGCTTACCCACGATCGGGGCAACTTTCGAAAAACTGTTTTTT. This sequence encodes CASSLPTIGATFEKLFF. Full variable domain (outside the CDR3, taken from reference TRBV7-9 and TRBJ1-4): DTGVSQNPRHKITKRGQNVTFRCDPISEHNRLYWYRQTLGQGPEFLTYFQNEAQLEKSRLLSDRFSAERPKGSFSTLEIQRTEQGDSAMYLCASSLPTIGATFEKLFFGSGTQLSVL.

J is TRBJ2-3 and V is TRBV30, with a tentative D call TRBD2 (5 bases). This CDR3 comprises 17 residues. CDR1 GTSNPN and CDR2 SVGIG come from the germline V gene (reference sequence). V shed 0 bases and J shed 1 base, with 17 bases lying between them. CDR3 sequence reads: CAWSVRVGVGGTDTQYF. The DNA for the CDR3 is TGTGCCTGGAGTGTACGGGTCGGGGTTGGGGGCACAGATACGCAGTATTTT. Supplemented by reference TRBV30 and TRBJ2-3, the full variable domain reads SQTIHQWPATLVQPVGSPLSLECTVEGTSNPNLYWYRQAAGRGLQLLFYSVGIGQISSEVPQNLSASRPQDRQFILSSKKLLLSDSGFYLCAWSVRVGVGGTDTQYFGPGTRLTVL.

V is TRBV27 and J is TRBJ2-1; D may correspond to TRBD1 or TRBD2 (5 bases each). The CDR3 runs to 14 residues. With 0 bases removed from V and 10 bases from J, the gap between germline ends came to 13 bases. The germline CDR1 and CDR2 sequences are MNHEY and SMNVEV (reference sequence). CDR3 in amino acids: CASSLSGTDLEQFF. The CDR3 bases are TGTGCCAGCAGTTTATCAGGGACGGACTTGGAGCAGTTCTTC.

V gene TRBV25-1 combines with J gene TRBJ1-1; D is perhaps TRBD1 (5 bases). Trimming left V 6 bases short and J 6 bases short, with 11 bases between. Germline V gene data show CDR1 as MGHDK and CDR2 as SYGVNS. The CDR3 is 12 residues long. The CDR3 coding sequence is TGTGCCAGCAGCGCAGGGATCGCTGAAGCTTTCTTT. It codes for CASSAGIAEAFF.

V usage is TRBV10-3 and J usage is TRBJ2-5; TRBD2 matches 13 bases. The CDR3 length is 15 residues. Germline CDR1 reads ENHRY; CDR2 reads SYGVKD. With V trimmed by 2 bases and J by 4 bases, 1 base remained unmatched. The CDR3, as DNA: TGTGCCATCAGTGAGGGACTAGCGGGAGCAGAGACCCAGTACTTC. Amino acids: CAISEGLAGAETQYF.

The chain recombines TRBV13 with TRBJ2-2; a weak D match, TRBD1 (5 bases). Trimming left V 5 bases short and J 3 bases short, with 13 bases between. Germline CDR1 is PRHDT and CDR2 is FYEKMQ (reference sequence). This CDR3 has 15 amino acids. For the CDR3, the DNA is TGTGCCAGCAGCCCCGTGGGGCCGTACACCGGGGAGCTGTTTTTT. This gives the protein CASSPVGPYTGELFF.

The chain combines TRBV7-9 with TRBJ2-1; 7 bases line up with TRBD1. Germline trimming cut 5 bases from V and 3 bases from J; bases unmatched to any gene: 4. This CDR3 spans 14 amino acids. Germline-derived CDR1 and CDR2 are SEHNR and FQNEAQ (reference sequence). CDR3 sequence (DNA): TGTGCCAGCAGCATCCGGGACAGCTACAATGAGCAGTTCTTC. Protein sequence: CASSIRDSYNEQFF. The complete variable domain, with remaining parts taken from reference TRBV7-9 and TRBJ2-1, reads DTGVSQNPRHKITKRGQNVTFRCDPISEHNRLYWYRQTLGQGPEFLTYFQNEAQLEKSRLLSDRFSAERPKGSFSTLEIQRTEQGDSAMYLCASSIRDSYNEQFFGPGTRLTVL.

The chain carries TRBV4-3 and TRBJ1-4; tentative D call: TRBD1 (6 bases). Germline V gene data show CDR1 as LGHNA and CDR2 as YSLEER. Trimming left V 3 bases short and J 4 bases short, with 15 bases between. This CDR3 has 16 residues. The CDR3 region is CASSQDGQPFNEKLFF. The CDR3 coding sequence is TGCGCCAGCAGCCAGGACGGACAGCCCTTTAATGAAAAACTGTTTTTT.

The chain couples TRBV19 to TRBJ1-2, with D uncertain. Germline CDR1 reads LNHDA; CDR2 reads SQIVND (reference sequence). The CDR3 runs 14 residues. V was pared by 4 bases and J by 4 bases, with 13 bases between. CDR3 protein: CASSSPRQSYGYTF. The CDR3, as DNA: TGTGCCAGTAGTAGCCCCAGGCAAAGCTATGGCTACACCTTC.

With regard to this clone: It is unclear where the CDR3 begins or ends on the DNA, so no DNA is shown, and the CDR3 is as TCRdb lists it. The chain couples TRBV29-1 to TRBJ2-1; no check of the table's D call, TRBD2, against the DNA was made. The CDR3 totals 15 residues, both ends included. The V gene's germline CDR1 is SQVTM and CDR2 ANQGSEA. The CDR3 reads CSVEDKGWAGGTEFF.

The chain has TRBV29-1 and TRBJ2-1; a possible D gene is TRBD1 (5 bases). CDR1 and CDR2 from the germline V gene are SQVTM and ANQGSEA. V dropped 7 bases and J dropped 4 bases, with 14 bases sitting between them. This CDR3 has 13 amino acids. The CDR3 sequence is CSAVRRTYNEQFF. For the CDR3, the DNA is TGCAGCGCGGTGAGGCGGACATACAATGAGCAGTTCTTC.